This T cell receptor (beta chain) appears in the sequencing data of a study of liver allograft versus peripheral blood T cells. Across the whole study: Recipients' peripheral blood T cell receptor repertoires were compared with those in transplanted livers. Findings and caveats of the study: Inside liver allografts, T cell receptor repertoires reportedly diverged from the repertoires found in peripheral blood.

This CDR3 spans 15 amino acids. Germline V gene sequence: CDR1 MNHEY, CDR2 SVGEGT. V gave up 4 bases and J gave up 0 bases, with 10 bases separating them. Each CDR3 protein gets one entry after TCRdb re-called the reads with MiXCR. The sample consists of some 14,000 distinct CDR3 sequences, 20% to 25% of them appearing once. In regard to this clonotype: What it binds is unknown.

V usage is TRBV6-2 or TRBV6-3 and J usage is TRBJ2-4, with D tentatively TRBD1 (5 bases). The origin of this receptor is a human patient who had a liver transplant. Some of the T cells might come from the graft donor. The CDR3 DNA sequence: TGTGCCAGCAGTTTTAGGGGCCTAGCCAAAAACATTCAGTACTTC. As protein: CASSFRGLAKNIQYF.